This T cell receptor (beta chain) was retrieved from a study of human T cells and chemical hapten exposure. The sample's time point: patch test 1, 2 weeks after DPC sensitization. As for treatment: therapeutic diphenylcyclopropenone sensitization with weekly scalp DPC. Patients had alopecia, were aged 18 to 70, and were not pregnant. Unfractionated whole blood was the source from which total RNA was extracted. V was cut by 5 bases and J by 2 bases, with 18 bases left in between. Germline CDR1 SGHAT, CDR2 FQNNGV. The CDR3 is 16 residues long. As originally analysed: From 23,224 to 690,600 TCRs were found per sample, with a median of around 96,000. TCRdb reanalysed the RACE reads using MiXCR and keeps one entry per CDR3 protein. TCRdb assigned the V and J calls; the authors' analysis was not used. The sample lists fewer than 100,000 distinct CDR3 sequences; 12% were seen once.

Sequenced here: whole blood, sampled in connection with sensitization to the hapten diphenylcyclopropenone (DPC). The chain links TRBV11-2 to TRBJ2-5; D is undetermined. This sequence originates from a woman aged 60-75 years with alopecia areata. Some clones in this sample may be carry-over from other donors' samples. Here the CDR3 reads CASSHLKGWGQETQYF. The CDR3 DNA reads TGTGCCAGCAGCCATCTCAAAGGGTGGGGACAAGAGACCCAGTACTTC.